This T cell receptor (beta chain) originates from a study of beta chain features in type 1 diabetes. Since all of the isolated RNA was reverse transcribed, expressed TCRB transcripts were what got sequenced. Assay used: immunoSEQ multiplex PCR; TCRdb lists only in-frame clones, some missing. The sample lists under 950,000 clones; 17% were seen once. Using CD45RO/CCR7/CD25/CD127/CD95/CD27, CD4+ naive, central memory, regulatory and stem cell-like memory cells were sorted. Source material: naive CD4+ T cells from blood. This TCR was sampled from a woman under 30 in good health.

Here the CDR3 reads CSASSSSYEQYF. CDR3 nucleotides: TGCAGCGCAAGCAGTAGTTCCTACGAGCAGTACTTC. The chain joins TRBV29-1 to TRBJ2-7; no clear D. Germline V gene sequence: CDR1 SQVTM, CDR2 ANQGSEA. The CDR3 extends over 12 amino acids. V dropped 7 bases and J dropped 1 base, with 11 bases sitting between them.